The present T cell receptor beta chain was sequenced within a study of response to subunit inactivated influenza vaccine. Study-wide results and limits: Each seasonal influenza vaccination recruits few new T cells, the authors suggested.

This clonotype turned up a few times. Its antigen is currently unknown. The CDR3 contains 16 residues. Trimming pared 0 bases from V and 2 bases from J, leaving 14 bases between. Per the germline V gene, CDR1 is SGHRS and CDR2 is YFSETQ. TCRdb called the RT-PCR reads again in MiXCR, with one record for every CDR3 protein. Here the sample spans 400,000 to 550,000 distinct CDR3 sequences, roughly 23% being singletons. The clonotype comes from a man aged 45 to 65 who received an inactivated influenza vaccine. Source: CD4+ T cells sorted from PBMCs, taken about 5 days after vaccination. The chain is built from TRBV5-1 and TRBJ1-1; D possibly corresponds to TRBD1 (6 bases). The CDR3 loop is CASSLVARTANTEAFF. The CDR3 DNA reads TGCGCCAGCAGCTTGGTGGCTCGGACAGCTAACACTGAAGCTTTCTTT.